The T cell receptor beta chain described here comes from a study of PD-L1 blockade in urothelial cancer. The time point is: peripheral blood 6 weeks after treatment start. Trimming removed 8 bases from V and 1 base from J, with 6 bases in between. This CDR3 spans 12 amino acids. Germline CDR1 and CDR2: MDHEN and SYDVKM. Sequencing used immunoSEQ multiplex PCR; TCRdb keeps in-frame clones, though not all of them. The data contain about 36,000 clones, more than 75% of them seen just once; the ten biggest clones take up roughly a tenth. The chain recombines TRBV28 with TRBJ1-5; D is undetermined. The sequence came from a man between 40 and 49 years old with urothelial cancer. The material was PBMCs, obtained around atezolizumab (anti-PD-L1) treatment. In nucleotides, the CDR3 is TGTGCCAGCCGAGCGAGCAATCAGCCCCAGCATTTT. Protein sequence: CASRASNQPQHF.